Presented here are 26 T cell receptor beta chains from one specimen sequenced in a study of tumor-infiltrating lymphocytes in localized non-small cell lung cancer. This table comes from immunoSEQ multiplex PCR, and its TCRdb copy is limited to in-frame clones, with some not included. Counted here are about 16,000 clones, 55% to 75% occurring once; the ten biggest clones make up around 6%. The source material was lung tumor tissue. The receptor set was obtained from a human donor with non-small cell lung cancer.

This clone was observed a handful of times. The chain employs TRBV7-2 and TRBJ2-7; 7 nucleotides line up with TRBD1. The CDR3 totals 13 residues. CDR1 and CDR2 from the germline V gene are SGHTA and FQGNSA. V was pared by 4 bases and J by 7 bases, with 7 bases of the junction left unmatched. CDR3 sequence (DNA): TGTGCCAGCAGCTCACAACAGGGGATGGAGCAGTACTTC. Translating it yields CASSSQQGMEQYF.

The gene calls are TRBV9 and TRBJ2-5; TRBD2 aligns across 7 bases. The trim removed 4 bases at V and 4 bases at J, leaving 10 bases unmatched. This CDR3 contains 15 residues. Germline V gene data show CDR1 as SGDLS and CDR2 as YYNGEE. CDR3: CASSSGGNSLETQYF. The CDR3 DNA reads TGTGCCAGCAGCTCCGGGGGGAACTCCCTAGAGACCCAGTACTTC.

In its sample, this clone was seen a few times. V usage is TRBV6-1 and J usage is TRBJ1-1; 7 bases match TRBD1. The CDR3 has 15 amino acids. CDR1 is MNHNS, CDR2 SASEGT, per germline. V shed 6 bases and J 9 bases; nucleotides not matched to a gene: 16. As DNA, the CDR3 is TGTGCCAGCAGCCATACTACAGGGGTGGGGCTGAAAGCTTTCTTT. Encoded protein: CASSHTTGVGLKAFF.

The chain has TRBV6-5 and TRBJ1-2; D is unclear. CDR3 length: 10 amino acids. The germline gives CDR1 MNHEY, CDR2 SVGAGI. With 6 bases removed from V and 6 bases from J, the gap between germline ends came to 5 bases. The CDR3 DNA reads as TGTGCCAGCAGAGATAATGGCTACACCTTC. This codes for CASRDNGYTF.

The gene calls are TRBV6-4 and TRBJ2-2; 10 bases align to TRBD1. CDR1 MRHNA and CDR2 SNTAGT come from the germline V gene. The CDR3 consists of 14 residues. V trimming: 6 bases; J trimming: 3 bases; junction bases outside the gene matches: 1. CDR3 nucleotide sequence: TGTGCCAGCAGCGGGACAGGGGACACCGGGGAGCTGTTTTTT. This gives the protein CASSGTGDTGELFF.

The V call is TRBV12-5, the J call TRBJ1-2; 7 positions match TRBD1. Germline lookup yields CDR1 LGHNT and CDR2 FRNRAP. The CDR3 consists of 12 residues. The trim removed 1 base at V and 7 bases at J, leaving 0 bases unmatched. The CDR3 region is CASGLDRGGYTF. The CDR3 nucleotides read TGTGCTAGTGGTTTGGACAGGGGTGGCTACACCTTC.

This chain links TRBV9 with TRBJ2-2; perhaps D is TRBD1 or TRBD2 (6 bases each). CDR1 is SGDLS and CDR2 is YYNGEE in the germline V gene. This CDR3 region has 16 residues. The V end was cut by 4 bases, the J end by 0 bases, with 13 bases between. CDR3 sequence (DNA): TGTGCCAGCAGCCCGAGAGGGGGGACGAACACCGGGGAGCTGTTTTTT. Its protein is CASSPRGGTNTGELFF.

This clone was counted only a few times. Distinct nucleotide sequences in the sample also encode this CDR3. The rearrangement uses TRBV5-1 and TRBJ1-1; weak D call: TRBD1 (5 bases). Germline CDR1 SGHRS, CDR2 YFSETQ. The V end was cut by 3 bases, the J end by 0 bases, with 18 bases between. This CDR3 has 17 residues. The chain's CDR3 is CASSSLGEGRMNTEAFF. In DNA, the CDR3 is TGCGCCAGCAGCTCCTTGGGGGAGGGACGGATGAACACTGAAGCTTTCTTT.

This chain uses TRBV5-4 with TRBJ1-3; D perhaps matches TRBD1 (5 bases). Trimming took 3 bases from V and 3 from J, leaving 19 bases between them. This CDR3 is 17 amino acids long. Germline lookup yields CDR1 SGHNT and CDR2 YYREEE (reference sequence). The CDR3 nucleotides are TGTGCCAGCAGCTCGGATCGAGCAGGGATCGGTGGAAACACCATATATTTT. Protein sequence: CASSSDRAGIGGNTIYF.

The chain joins TRBV19 to TRBJ2-5, with 12 nucleotides matching TRBD2. CDR1 is LNHDA and CDR2 is SQIVND in the germline V gene (reference sequence). The CDR3 consists of 14 residues. With 7 bases clipped from V and 4 bases from J, the junction kept 4 bases outside the gene matches. CDR3 nucleotides: TGTGCCAGTAAGCCGGGACTAGCGGGAGAGACCCAGTACTTC. It encodes CASKPGLAGETQYF.

By frequency in the sample, this clone is medium-sized. The chain recombines TRBV14 with TRBJ2-5; 10 bases map to TRBD1. The CDR3 is 16 residues long. The V segment lost 3 bases and the J segment 5 bases; nucleotides outside the gene matches: 9. Germline-derived CDR1 and CDR2 are SGHDN and FVKESK. The CDR3 DNA sequence: TGTGCCAGCAGCCAGTGGCCGGGACAGGGGTGGGAGACCCAGTACTTC. Translated, it gives CASSQWPGQGWETQYF.

The chain couples TRBV7-2 to TRBJ1-1; the D gene is possibly TRBD1 (5 bases). V was trimmed by 5 bases and J by 6 bases, leaving 13 bases between them. The CDR3 totals 13 residues. Germline values: CDR1 SGHTA, CDR2 FQGNSA. The CDR3 loop is CASSQGVGAEAFF. The CDR3 region has the DNA TGTGCCAGCAGCCAAGGGGTTGGCGCTGAAGCTTTCTTT. The whole variable domain, filled in from reference TRBV7-2 and TRBJ1-1, reads GAGVSQSPSNKVTEKGKDVELRCDPISGHTALYWYRQSLGQGLEFLIYFQGNSAPDKSGLPSDRFSAERTGGSVSTLTIQRTQQEDSAVYLCASSQGVGAEAFFGQGTRLTVV.

This clone turned up a few times. The rearrangement uses TRBV4-1 and TRBJ2-7; weak D call: TRBD1 (5 bases). Trimming cost V 4 bases and J 1 base, with 17 bases left between them. This CDR3 is built from 16 residues. CDR1 and CDR2 from the germline V gene are MGHRA and YSYEKL. The DNA of the CDR3 is TGCGCCAGCAGCCCACTGAAGGGGAAAAAATCCTACGAGCAGTACTTC. Translated: CASSPLKGKKSYEQYF.

This chain links TRBV10-3 with TRBJ1-3; D is perhaps TRBD1 (6 bases). The CDR3 length is 15 residues. Trimming removed 8 bases from V and 0 bases from J, with 14 bases in between. The V gene's germline CDR1 is ENHRY and CDR2 SYGVKD. The CDR3, as DNA: TGTGCCATCGGGGGGGGCCTGAGCTCTGGAAACACCATATATTTT. It translates to CAIGGGLSSGNTIYF.

This clone is a singleton in its sample. V usage is TRBV11-2 and J usage is TRBJ1-1; maybe TRBD1 (5 bases). V gave up 7 bases and J gave up 5 bases, with 14 bases separating them. Germline lookup yields CDR1 SGHAT and CDR2 FQNNGV. This CDR3 spans 13 amino acids. The CDR3 loop reads CASMGEGGTEAFF. The CDR3 DNA follows: TGTGCCAGCATGGGGGAGGGCGGTACTGAAGCTTTCTTT.

This clone was observed a handful of times. This chain uses TRBV9 with TRBJ2-1; D gene ambiguous. V was clipped by 0 bases and J by 9 bases, with 16 bases between them. The germline V gene has CDR1 SGDLS and CDR2 YYNGEE. This CDR3 spans 15 amino acids. The CDR3 region is CASSVAVNNDVEQFF. The CDR3 DNA sequence: TGTGCCAGCAGCGTAGCCGTGAATAATGACGTTGAGCAGTTCTTC.

This clone showed up just once. This chain joins TRBV5-1 and TRBJ1-4; no clear D. The V gene lost 1 base and the J gene lost 8 bases, with 18 bases spanning the gap. The CDR3 covers 16 residues. Germline V gene data show CDR1 as SGHRS and CDR2 as YFSETQ. DNA for the CDR3: TGCGCCAGCAGCTTGTATAACATGAGCCCGGGCGAAAAACTGTTTTTT. Residues: CASSLYNMSPGEKLFF.

This chain connects TRBV6-6 to TRBJ2-5; TRBD2 aligns across 15 bases. V trimming: 5 bases; J trimming: 0 bases; junction bases outside the gene matches: 1. CDR3 size: 16 residues. From germline, CDR1 is MNHNY and CDR2 SVGAGI (reference sequence). Here the CDR3 reads CASSGLAGGNQETQYF. Written as DNA, the CDR3 is TGTGCCAGCAGTGGACTAGCGGGGGGGAACCAAGAGACCCAGTACTTC.

This chain's CDR3 is CATSSPTGYNEKLFF. CDR3 bases: TGTGCCACCAGCTCCCCGACAGGGTATAATGAAAAACTGTTTTTT. The V call is TRBV15, the J call TRBJ1-4; 7 bases agree with TRBD1. The CDR3 is made up of 15 amino acids. V dropped 5 bases and J dropped 4; count of bases not matched to a gene: 7. Germline V gene lookup returns CDR1 LNHNV and CDR2 YYDKDF (reference sequence). The full variable domain, rest sourced from reference TRBV15 and TRBJ1-4, is DAMVIQNPRYQVTQFGKPVTLSCSQTLNHNVMYWYQQKSSQAPKLLFHYYDKDFNNEADTPDNFQSRRPNTSFCFLDIRSPGLGDTAMYLCATSSPTGYNEKLFFGSGTQLSVL.

The V and J genes are TRBV6-1 and TRBJ2-1; TRBD2 matches at 7 bases. The germline V gene has CDR1 MNHNS and CDR2 SASEGT. V was clipped by 1 base and J by 6 bases; unmatched bases: 12. The CDR3 length is 17 residues. Here the CDR3 DNA reads TGTGCCAGCAGTGAAGGGGCTAGCGGAGCTCCGGGCAATGAGCAGTTCTTC. This sequence encodes CASSEGASGAPGNEQFF.

This clone was picked up a small number of times. The gene calls are TRBV7-6 and TRBJ2-5; 7 positions agree with TRBD2. The DNA end is a closer match to TRBJ2-7, so the J assignment may be wrong. Germline-derived CDR1 and CDR2 are SGHVS and FNYEAQ. The CDR3 runs to 12 residues. CDR3 nucleotide sequence: TGTGCCAGCAGCACCGCTAGCGGCGAGCAGTACTTC. As protein: CASSTASGEQYF.

The rearrangement joins TRBV21-1 to TRBJ1-1; the DNA was not used to check the table's D call, TRBD1. TRBV21-1 is marked as a pseudogene. CDR3 length: 17 amino acids. The CDR3 spells CASTPRDRGRVGTEAFF. Written as DNA, the CDR3 is TGTGCCAGCACCCCTCGGGACAGGGGGCGGGTGGGGACTGAAGCTTTCTTT.

The rearrangement uses TRBV27 and TRBJ1-1; D perhaps matches TRBD1 (5 bases). Trimming cost V 5 bases and J 4 bases, with 17 bases left between them. The CDR3 runs 15 residues. Germline assignment: CDR1 MNHEY and CDR2 SMNVEV (reference sequence). CDR3 protein: CASSAGGVWGTEAFF. Here the CDR3 DNA reads TGTGCCAGCAGTGCCGGGGGTGTATGGGGCACTGAAGCTTTCTTT.

The gene calls are TRBV5-1 and TRBJ1-1; no firm D call. Germline loops: CDR1 SGHRS, CDR2 YFSETQ. The CDR3 covers 14 residues. Trimming cost V 4 bases and J 6 bases, with 16 bases left between them. This CDR3 is CASSPGRLYPEAFF. The CDR3 DNA reads TGCGCCAGCAGCCCTGGACGATTGTACCCTGAAGCTTTCTTT. The whole variable domain, filled in from reference TRBV5-1 and TRBJ1-1, reads KAGVTQTPRYLIKTRGQQVTLSCSPISGHRSVSWYQQTPGQGLQFLFEYFSETQRNKGNFPGRFSGRQFSNSRSEMNVSTLELGDSALYLCASSPGRLYPEAFFGQGTRLTVV.

This chain links TRBV10-2 with TRBJ1-4, with 9 bases identical to TRBD1. The V and J ends lost 8 bases and 8 bases, in that order; junction bases with no gene match: 12. The CDR3 consists of 15 residues. Germline V gene lookup returns CDR1 WSHSY and CDR2 SAAADI. Written as DNA, the CDR3 is TGCGCCAGCGCTAGGACAGGGGCCGAGAACGAAAAACTGTTTTTT. Its protein is CASARTGAENEKLFF.

J is TRBJ1-3 and V is TRBV15; no definite D call. The CDR3 has 14 residues. The ends were cut back, 1 base at V and 4 bases at J, with 8 bases in the middle. Germline V lookup: CDR1 LNHNV, CDR2 YYDKDF (reference sequence). CDR3 sequence: CATSRGGEGNTIYF. In nucleotides, the CDR3 is TGTGCCACCAGCAGAGGTGGGGAAGGAAACACCATATATTTT.